The next 27 T cell receptor beta chains were all read from a single sample in a study of T cell repertoires in cytomegalovirus infection. TCRdb reprocessed the reads with MiXCR, giving one entry per CDR3 protein. The sample holds roughly 600,000 distinct CDR3 sequences; roughly 26% are singletons and the top ten take roughly 8%. The sample comprised CD8+ T cells from PBMCs. The receptors originated from a human donor in good health (CMV status not recorded). Some clones in this sample may be carry-over from other donors' samples.

This clonotype has ten or more counts. This chain connects TRBV28 to TRBJ1-2; D may be TRBD1 (5 bases). The CDR3 loop spans 13 amino acids. With 10 bases removed from V and 4 bases from J, the gap between germline ends came to 16 bases. Germline V gives CDR1 MDHEN, CDR2 SYDVKM. Here the CDR3 reads CATQFLQAYGYTF. CDR3 nucleotides: TGTGCCACCCAGTTTCTACAGGCCTATGGCTACACCTTC.

This clonotype was seen a few times. The genes are TRBV7-2 and TRBJ1-2, with D possibly matching TRBD1 (6 bases). This CDR3 spans 12 amino acids. Germline V gene data show CDR1 as SGHTA and CDR2 as FQGNSA. The ends were cut back, 11 bases at V and 8 bases at J, with 18 bases in the middle. The CDR3 reads CASPPGAGGYTF. CDR3 in DNA: TGTGCCTCGCCCCCAGGGGCGGGGGGCTACACCTTC.

This clonotype showed up just a few times. V usage is TRBV28 and J usage is TRBJ1-1; TRBD1 matches at 7 bases. The CDR3 totals 14 residues. Per the germline V gene, CDR1 is MDHEN and CDR2 is SYDVKM. The V segment lost 4 bases and the J segment 4 bases; nucleotides outside the gene matches: 6. CDR3 protein: CASSYAGGSTEAFF. The CDR3 nucleotides read TGTGCCAGCAGTTATGCAGGGGGTAGCACTGAAGCTTTCTTT.

This rearrangement joins TRBV2 to TRBJ1-1; 7 nucleotides match TRBD1. Per germline, CDR1 SNHLY and CDR2 FYNNEI. This CDR3 is 17 amino acids long. Trimming took 6 bases from V and 0 from J; bases not matched to a gene: 13. In nucleotides, the CDR3 is TGTGCCAGCAGCGTCCGGGACAGAGACTTCATGAACACTGAAGCTTTCTTT. It specifies CASSVRDRDFMNTEAFF.

CDR3: CASSYSGGANTEAFF. In nucleotides, the CDR3 is TGTGCCAGCAGTTACTCGGGGGGCGCGAACACTGAAGCTTTCTTT. V is TRBV6-5 and J is TRBJ1-1, with a possible D match to TRBD1 (6 bases). Germline CDR1 and CDR2: MNHEY and SVGAGI. This CDR3 is built from 15 residues. V was shortened by 0 bases and J by 1 base, with 9 bases between the two germline ends.

This clonotype was observed many times. The V call is TRBV27, the J call TRBJ2-2, with 9 bases fitting TRBD1. Germline V gives CDR1 MNHEY, CDR2 SMNVEV (reference sequence). The CDR3 has 13 residues. V shed 5 bases, J shed 7 bases, and the junction held 2 bases outside the gene matches. The CDR3 DNA sequence: TGTGCCAGCAGTCCGGGACAGGGCGGGGAGCTGTTTTTT. Translation gives CASSPGQGGELFF.

In DNA, the CDR3 is TGTGCCAGCAGCTGGGGTCTAGGGACCGGGGAGCTGTTTTTT. Encoded protein: CASSWGLGTGELFF. The rearrangement links TRBV5-6 to TRBJ2-2; D gene unclear. Trimming pared 3 bases from V and 5 bases from J, leaving 11 bases between. Germline V gene data show CDR1 as SGHDT and CDR2 as YYEEEE. The CDR3 consists of 14 residues.

V is TRBV20-1 and J is TRBJ2-1; TRBD1 is a possible D gene (5 bases). Trimming cost V 5 bases and J 5 bases, with 13 bases left between them. Germline values: CDR1 DFQATT, CDR2 SNEGSKA (reference sequence). The CDR3 runs 13 residues. The CDR3 DNA follows: TGCAGTGCTCAGGGCGTCAGGAACAATGAGCAGTTCTTC. Translating gives CSAQGVRNNEQFF.

The chain links TRBV6-2 or TRBV6-3 to TRBJ1-1; unclear D gene. Germline V gives CDR1 MNHEY, CDR2 SVGEGT. The ends were cut back, 2 bases at V and 3 bases at J, with 10 bases in the middle. This CDR3 is 14 amino acids long. The CDR3 sequence: CASSYMVPHTEAFF. DNA for the CDR3: TGTGCCAGCAGTTACATGGTCCCCCACACTGAAGCTTTCTTT.

The rearrangement links TRBV19 to TRBJ1-2; no clear D gene. V lost 3 bases to trimming and J lost 7 bases, with 21 bases between them. This CDR3 has 16 amino acids. From germline, CDR1 is LNHDA and CDR2 SQIVND (reference sequence). As DNA, the CDR3 is TGTGCCAGTAGTATGGACCATTTTTTAGGGTTCTTTGGCTACACCTTC. Encoded protein: CASSMDHFLGFFGYTF.

This clonotype appeared many times. V is TRBV7-9 and J is TRBJ2-7; D is unclear. Germline CDR1 is SEHNR and CDR2 is FQNEAQ (reference sequence). The CDR3 runs 16 residues. With 5 bases removed from V and 0 bases from J, the gap between germline ends came to 17 bases. CDR3 in amino acids: CASSPIRVASSYEQYV. DNA for the CDR3: TGTGCCAGCAGCCCCATAAGGGTTGCTAGCTCCTACGAGCAGTACGTC.

This clonotype was recorded at least ten times. The gene calls are TRBV6-5 and TRBJ2-3; no clear D. V was shortened by 2 bases and J by 0 bases, with 6 bases between the two germline ends. The germline gives CDR1 MNHEY, CDR2 SVGAGI. The CDR3 consists of 14 residues. Here the CDR3 reads CASSYDPSTDTQYF. As DNA, the CDR3 is TGTGCCAGCAGTTACGATCCTAGCACAGATACGCAGTATTTT.

At least ten counts were recorded for this clonotype. The chain uses TRBV7-2 and TRBJ2-1; a weak D match, TRBD2 (5 bases). Germline assignment: CDR1 SGHTA and CDR2 FQGNSA. V was clipped by 6 bases and J by 4 bases, with 13 bases between them. The CDR3 length is 14 residues. CDR3 DNA: TGTGCCAGCAGTGTAGTCGGGGAGTACAATGAGCAGTTCTTC. Its protein product is CASSVVGEYNEQFF.

This clonotype showed up just a few times. This chain links TRBV5-1 with TRBJ1-2; D remains ambiguous. The V gene lost 0 bases and the J gene lost 5 bases, with 14 bases spanning the gap. The CDR3 is made up of 15 amino acids. Germline V gene data show CDR1 as SGHRS and CDR2 as YFSETQ. CDR3 sequence (DNA): TGCGCCAGCAGCTTGGAGAATAACGGGGAATATGGCTACACCTTC. Amino acid sequence: CASSLENNGEYGYTF. The full variable domain, completed using reference TRBV5-1 and TRBJ1-2, is KAGVTQTPRYLIKTRGQQVTLSCSPISGHRSVSWYQQTPGQGLQFLFEYFSETQRNKGNFPGRFSGRQFSNSRSEMNVSTLELGDSALYLCASSLENNGEYGYTFGSGTRLTVV.

The chain has TRBV20-1 and TRBJ2-1, with 9 bases that match TRBD2. Germline V gene data show CDR1 as DFQATT and CDR2 as SNEGSKA (reference sequence). Germline trimming cut 0 bases from V and 8 bases from J; bases unmatched to any gene: 8. The CDR3 is 15 amino acids. CDR3 DNA sequence: TGCAGTGCTAGAGATTACATGGGACTAGCCTATGAGCAGTTCTTC. As protein: CSARDYMGLAYEQFF.

Only a few counts were recorded for this clonotype. The chain carries TRBV20-1 and TRBJ1-4; 8 bases fit TRBD1. The CDR3 is made up of 16 amino acids. Per the germline V gene, CDR1 is DFQATT and CDR2 is SNEGSKA (reference sequence). V was pared by 6 bases and J by 2 bases, with 11 bases of the junction left unmatched. This CDR3 is CSARQGRKETNEKLFF. The DNA of the CDR3 is TGCAGTGCCAGACAGGGGCGAAAGGAGACTAATGAAAAACTGTTTTTT.

This clonotype was found many times. The chain has TRBV7-8 and TRBJ2-2; TRBD2 is a possible D gene (5 bases). The CDR3 runs 17 residues. The germline V gene encodes CDR1 SGHVS and CDR2 FQNEAQ. Between the trimmed V and J ends, which lost 5 bases and 0 bases, there was a span of 16 bases. In DNA form, the CDR3 reads TGTGCCAGCAGCCTCCCGCTAGCTTACCCGAACACCGGGGAGCTGTTTTTT. Translating it yields CASSLPLAYPNTGELFF.

This clonotype was detected ten times or more. This chain connects TRBV6-6 to TRBJ2-3, with 9 bases that match TRBD2. V lost 3 bases, J lost 5 bases, and 12 bases stayed unmatched. CDR3 length: 17 amino acids. Germline CDR1 reads MNHNY; CDR2 reads SVGAGI (reference sequence). The CDR3 region is CASSYLASGDSRDTQYF. The CDR3 DNA follows: TGTGCCAGCAGTTATCTGGCTAGCGGGGACTCCAGAGATACGCAGTATTTT.

This chain uses TRBV7-9 with TRBJ2-1; D is undetermined. Per the germline V gene, CDR1 is SEHNR and CDR2 is FQNEAQ (reference sequence). The CDR3 spans 14 residues. V was trimmed by 2 bases and J by 2 bases, leaving 7 bases between them. The CDR3 sequence is CASSLLQTYNEQFF. DNA of the CDR3: TGTGCCAGCAGCTTATTGCAGACCTACAATGAGCAGTTCTTC.

The V gene is TRBV28, the J gene TRBJ2-2; 9 bases map to TRBD1. The germline V gene encodes CDR1 MDHEN and CDR2 SYDVKM. CDR3 length: 15 amino acids. Trimming removed 4 bases from V and 3 bases from J; junction bases left unmatched: 3. The CDR3: CASSSGDRDTGELFF. As DNA, the CDR3 is TGTGCCAGCAGTTCAGGGGACAGGGACACCGGGGAGCTGTTTTTT.

This clonotype was detected a few times. The chain is built from TRBV6-2 or TRBV6-3 and TRBJ1-4; D is undetermined. V dropped 7 bases and J dropped 6 bases, with 9 bases sitting between them. Germline V gene data show CDR1 as MNHEY and CDR2 as SVGEGT. CDR3 length equals 12 residues. CDR3 amino acids: CASKKEDEKLFF. The CDR3 coding sequence is TGTGCCAGCAAAAAGGAGGATGAAAAACTGTTTTTT.

This clonotype was seen more than once but under ten times. The rearrangement links TRBV6-2 or TRBV6-3 to TRBJ2-2, with 9 bases matching TRBD1. The CDR3 extends over 15 amino acids. Trimming took 7 bases from V and 4 from J; bases not matched to a gene: 7. Germline-derived CDR1 and CDR2 are MNHEY and SVGEGT. The CDR3 bases are TGTGCCAGCATCCTCACAGGGGGCCTCACCGGGGAGCTGTTTTTT. As protein: CASILTGGLTGELFF.

V and J are TRBV7-2 and TRBJ2-3; unclear D gene. The germline V gene encodes CDR1 SGHTA and CDR2 FQGNSA. The CDR3 is 12 amino acids. The V end was cut by 5 bases, the J end by 7 bases, with 10 bases between. The CDR3 DNA follows: TGTGCCAGCAGCAACCAGGAGAATACGCAGTATTTT. This translates into CASSNQENTQYF. The full variable domain, its missing parts supplied by reference TRBV7-2 and TRBJ2-3, is GAGVSQSPSNKVTEKGKDVELRCDPISGHTALYWYRQSLGQGLEFLIYFQGNSAPDKSGLPSDRFSAERTGGSVSTLTIQRTQQEDSAVYLCASSNQENTQYFGPGTRLTVL.

This clonotype was observed a few times. The J gene is TRBJ2-7, the V gene TRBV23-1; D might be TRBD1 (5 bases). TRBV23-1 counts as an open reading frame of uncertain function. The V end lost 0 bases, the J end lost 4 bases, and 16 bases lay between the germline ends. The CDR3 is 16 amino acids. In DNA, the CDR3 is TGCGCCAGCAGTCAATCGGCAATTATCAAGGGGTACGAGCAGTACGTC. This codes for CASSQSAIIKGYEQYV.

This clonotype was counted only a few times. The rearrangement uses TRBV29-1 and TRBJ1-1, with 8 nucleotides matching TRBD1. The CDR3 runs 12 residues. Germline V CDR1 and CDR2: SQVTM, ANQGSEA. The CDR3 DNA reads as TGCAGTCTCGGACAGGGTAGGCCTGAAGCTTTCTTT. Encoded protein: CSLGQGRPEAFF.

The chain uses TRBV5-1 and TRBJ1-2; D might be TRBD1 (6 bases). This CDR3 is 15 amino acids long. Per the germline V gene, CDR1 is SGHRS and CDR2 is YFSETQ. The V and J ends lost 0 bases and 8 bases respectively, with 17 bases between them. Written as DNA, the CDR3 is TGCGCCAGCAGCTTGGGGGAGGGGGTATTCGACGGCTACACCTTC. It yields the protein CASSLGEGVFDGYTF. The full variable domain, completed using reference TRBV5-1 and TRBJ1-2, is KAGVTQTPRYLIKTRGQQVTLSCSPISGHRSVSWYQQTPGQGLQFLFEYFSETQRNKGNFPGRFSGRQFSNSRSEMNVSTLELGDSALYLCASSLGEGVFDGYTFGSGTRLTVV.

Only one count was recorded for this clonotype. V usage is TRBV6-2 or TRBV6-3 and J usage is TRBJ2-7; D possibly corresponds to TRBD2 (5 bases). V lost 5 bases and J 3 bases, leaving 17 bases between the germline ends. The CDR3 is 15 residues long. Germline assignment: CDR1 MNHEY and CDR2 SVGEGT. The CDR3 region has the DNA TGTGCCAGCAGTCAATGGACTCATCCGAACTACGAGCAGTACGTC. The encoded protein is CASSQWTHPNYEQYV.